The T cell receptor (beta chain) described here comes from a study of blood T cell repertoires in COVID-19. The CDR3 sequence is 15 residues long. Looked up from germline, CDR1 is SNHLY and CDR2 is FYNNEI. The V end lost 10 bases, the J end lost 6 bases, and 21 bases lay between the germline ends. Sequencing was performed with immunoSEQ multiplex PCR; in TCRdb, only in-frame clones are kept and a portion is missing. Found here are 180,000 or so clones, approximately 80% of them singletons; the top ten hold approximately 11%. The rearrangement uses TRBV2 and TRBJ2-2, with a possible D match to TRBD2 (5 bases). This sequence originates from a man in his fifties who had recovered from COVID-19. Sample: PBMCs or T cells enriched from blood (not recorded which). DNA of the CDR3: TGTGCCATCGAGAGACGGACGGGAACGGCCGGGGAGCTGTTTTTT. Translating gives CAIERRTGTAGELFF.